The 30 T cell receptor beta chains presented below share a single source sample, sequenced in a study of T cells in Graves' hyperthyroidism and ophthalmopathy. What was amplified from RNA transcripts were TCR beta CDR3 regions. Primed by the HTBI set, a first-round RT-PCR was run on the TCR CDR3. TCRdb reprocessed the multiplex PCR reads with MiXCR, giving one entry per CDR3 protein. Of 400,000 to 500,000 distinct CDR3 sequences in the sample, about an eighth were seen once. Sequencing was performed on blood. The receptors derive from a woman under 30 with Graves' hyperthyroidism.

In its sample, this clonotype was seen many times. This chain links TRBV20-1 with TRBJ2-1, with D uncertain. Trimming took 0 bases from V and 8 from J, leaving 5 bases between them. The CDR3 contains 11 residues. Germline loops: CDR1 DFQATT, CDR2 SNEGSKA (reference sequence). DNA of the CDR3: TGCAGTGCTAGAGATGGAGATGAGCAGTTCTTC. Encoded protein: CSARDGDEQFF.

The chain employs TRBV19 and TRBJ1-2, with D possibly being TRBD1 (5 bases). V shed 5 bases and J shed 0 bases, with 16 bases lying between them. Germline V gene lookup returns CDR1 LNHDA and CDR2 SQIVND (reference sequence). CDR3 size: 16 residues. The CDR3 nucleotides read TGTGCCAGTAGTTGTGGGGAGGGGCGAACTAACTATGGCTACACCTTC. Residues: CASSCGEGRTNYGYTF.

This clonotype was seen ten or more times. The chain recombines TRBV27 with TRBJ2-3; 8 nucleotides line up with TRBD1. J was trimmed by 1 base and V by 5 bases; bases with no gene match: 5. This CDR3 comprises 15 residues. CDR1 and CDR2 (germline): MNHEY, SMNVEV (reference sequence). CDR3 sequence: CASSDPGQGTDTQYF. In DNA form, the CDR3 reads TGTGCCAGCAGTGACCCGGGACAGGGCACAGATACGCAGTATTTT.

This clonotype has only a few counts. The CDR3 is CASSGSANTLAKNIQYF. The CDR3, as DNA: TGTGCCAGTTCAGGGTCGGCTAACACCTTAGCCAAAAACATTCAGTACTTC. V usage is TRBV19 and J usage is TRBJ2-4, with a possible D match to TRBD1 (5 bases). This CDR3 has 17 residues. CDR1 and CDR2 from the germline V gene are LNHDA and SQIVND (reference sequence). Deletions cut 8 bases from V and 0 bases from J, with 20 bases between.

A single count supports this clonotype. The chain employs TRBV11-3 and TRBJ2-1, with 7 bases matching TRBD2. In germline, CDR1 is SGHNT, CDR2 YENEEA. The CDR3 spans 15 residues. Trimming at V came to 6 bases and at J to 7 bases, leaving 12 bases not matched to a gene. The CDR3 bases are TGTGCCAGCAGTTCCCGGAGGCCAGCGGGGAATGAGCAGTTCTTC. Amino acids: CASSSRRPAGNEQFF. The full variable domain, its missing parts supplied by reference TRBV11-3 and TRBJ2-1, is EAGVVQSPRYKIIEKKQPVAFWCNPISGHNTLYWYLQNLGQGPELLIRYENEEAVDDSQLPKDRFSAERLKGVDSTLKIQPAELGDSAVYLCASSSRRPAGNEQFFGPGTRLTVL.

This clonotype occurred many times. The chain is built from TRBV5-1 and TRBJ2-1; 9 nucleotides line up with TRBD2. The V gene end was trimmed by 4 bases and the J gene end by 2 bases; junction bases not matched to a gene: 16. CDR3 length: 19 amino acids. In germline, CDR1 is SGHRS, CDR2 YFSETQ. The CDR3 nucleotides read TGCGCCAGCAGCCGGTTAGCGGGAGAAATCCTATCAACCTACAATGAGCAGTTCTTC. Its protein is CASSRLAGEILSTYNEQFF.

The chain employs TRBV20-1 and TRBJ2-1, with D perhaps TRBD2 (8 bases). The CDR3 totals 20 residues. V dropped 1 base and J dropped 7 bases, with 32 bases sitting between them. Germline-derived CDR1 and CDR2 are DFQATT and SNEGSKA (reference sequence). The CDR3: CSARGKGQTVAGTVGNEQFF. The CDR3 region has the DNA TGCAGTGCTAGAGGGAAGGGACAGACGGTAGCGGGAACTGTTGGGAATGAGCAGTTCTTC.

This clonotype was detected ten times or more. The chain joins TRBV6-1 to TRBJ2-2; no reliable D call. The germline V gene encodes CDR1 MNHNS and CDR2 SASEGT. The germline V and J ends were trimmed by 8 bases and 4 bases, with 17 bases remaining between them. CDR3 length: 15 amino acids. CDR3 loop: CASHKWVAPTGELFF. For the CDR3, the DNA is TGTGCCAGCCACAAGTGGGTTGCCCCCACCGGGGAGCTGTTTTTT.

This clonotype was found many times. The chain combines TRBV11-1 with TRBJ2-7, with a weak D call TRBD2 (5 bases). Trimming took 5 bases from V and 2 from J, leaving 19 bases between them. The CDR3 totals 16 residues. The germline V gene encodes CDR1 SGHAT and CDR2 FQDESV (reference sequence). The CDR3 spells CASSLGRSYLPYEQYF. The CDR3 coding sequence is TGTGCCAGCAGCCTGGGGAGATCGTACCTCCCCTACGAGCAGTACTTC.

About this clonotype itself: A read error is possible here, since a much larger clone lies one base away. V is TRBV4-1 and J is TRBJ2-1; D is perhaps TRBD2 (5 bases). The CDR3 length is 14 residues. Germline CDR1 is MGHRA and CDR2 is YSYEKL. The CDR3 spells CVSKVSGQINEQFF. The CDR3 nucleotides read TGCGTCAGCAAAGTAAGCGGTCAAATTAATGAGCAGTTCTTC.

The V and J genes are TRBV19 and TRBJ2-5; D is uncertain. V lost 2 bases to trimming and J lost 1 base, with 8 bases between them. The CDR3 loop spans 14 amino acids. Germline-derived CDR1 and CDR2 are LNHDA and SQIVND (reference sequence). The CDR3 bases are TGTGCCAGTAGTATATCTGGATTCCAAGAGACCCAGTACTTC. It codes for CASSISGFQETQYF. The full variable domain, its missing parts supplied by reference TRBV19 and TRBJ2-5, is DGGITQSPKYLFRKEGQNVTLSCEQNLNHDAMYWYRQDPGQGLRLIYYSQIVNDFQKGDIAEGYSVSREKKESFPLTVTSAQKNPTAFYLCASSISGFQETQYFGPGTRLLVL.

There are many counts of this clonotype. The chain joins TRBV30 to TRBJ1-4; D is perhaps TRBD1 (5 bases). The CDR3 consists of 16 residues. V was shortened by 6 bases and J by 0 bases, with 17 bases between the two germline ends. Germline loops: CDR1 GTSNPN, CDR2 SVGIG (reference sequence). DNA for the CDR3: TGTGCCTGTCAATCGACAGAAACAGCAACTAATGAAAAACTGTTTTTT. This codes for CACQSTETATNEKLFF.

The table lists this clonotype with many counts. V is TRBV28 and J is TRBJ1-6; TRBD1 is a possible D gene (5 bases). V was shortened by 7 bases and J by 4 bases, with 11 bases between the two germline ends. The CDR3 is made up of 14 amino acids. Germline-derived CDR1 and CDR2 are MDHEN and SYDVKM. CDR3 sequence reads: CASTGHSYNSPLHF. For the CDR3, the DNA is TGTGCCAGCACGGGGCATTCTTATAATTCACCCCTCCACTTT.

The DNA for the CDR3 is TGTGCCAGCAGCACCCGGGACAACAATGAGCAGTTCTTC. The encoded protein is CASSTRDNNEQFF. The rearrangement links TRBV11-2 to TRBJ2-1, with TRBD1 as a possible D gene (6 bases). The CDR3 consists of 13 residues. Germline values: CDR1 SGHAT, CDR2 FQNNGV. V lost 5 bases to trimming and J lost 5 bases, with 10 bases between them.

This clonotype was recorded many times. The chain employs TRBV24-1 and TRBJ1-3; no clear D. V lost 0 bases and J lost 0, with 5 bases in between. CDR3 length equals 15 residues. Germline-derived CDR1 and CDR2 are KGHDR and SFDVKD. The CDR3: CATSDLRVSGNTIYF. In DNA form, the CDR3 reads TGTGCCACCAGTGATTTGCGAGTCTCTGGAAACACCATATATTTT.

At least ten counts were recorded for this clonotype. This chain links TRBV4-1 with TRBJ1-2; D is unclear. This CDR3 is 13 amino acids long. The germline V gene encodes CDR1 MGHRA and CDR2 YSYEKL. With 4 bases removed from V and 5 bases from J, the gap between germline ends came to 11 bases. The CDR3 bases are TGCGCCAGCAGCCTCGGGGTGCTATATGGCTACACCTTC. Protein: CASSLGVLYGYTF.

The rearrangement joins TRBV19 to TRBJ1-4; maybe TRBD1 (6 bases). The germline gives CDR1 LNHDA, CDR2 SQIVND (reference sequence). The CDR3 totals 15 residues. V was cut by 4 bases and J by 3 bases, with 12 bases left in between. The CDR3 DNA is TGTGCCAGTAGTACCCGAGGACAGTCTAATGAAAAACTGTTTTTT. This gives the protein CASSTRGQSNEKLFF.

This rearrangement joins TRBV7-8 to TRBJ2-7, with TRBD2 matching over 7 bases. The CDR3 runs 14 residues. Germline trimming cut 5 bases from V and 2 bases from J; bases unmatched to any gene: 6. Germline V gene data show CDR1 as SGHVS and CDR2 as FQNEAQ. CDR3 in DNA: TGTGCCAGCAGCCATAGCGGGCGTACCTACGAGCAGTACTTC. It translates to CASSHSGRTYEQYF.

Of note for this clonotype: Since no conserved phenylalanine or tryptophan closes the CDR3, a read error is the likely cause. The DNA of the CDR3 is TGCGCCAGCAGCCAAGATCGAGGGACCATCCAGTACGTC. Translated, it gives CASSQDRGTIQYV. The chain carries TRBV4-1 and TRBJ2-5; the D gene could be TRBD1 or TRBD2 (5 bases each). CDR3 length equals 13 residues. Germline values: CDR1 MGHRA, CDR2 YSYEKL. V lost 0 bases, J lost 10 bases, and 12 bases lay in between.

Of note for this clonotype: A read error may produce the germline difference seen at one junction end. The chain uses TRBV6-1 and TRBJ2-3; the D gene is possibly TRBD1 (5 bases). This CDR3 is 20 amino acids long. CDR1 and CDR2 (germline): MNHNS, SASEGT. The CDR3 nucleotides read TGTGCCGGCAGTCTTCCGTGGGGCTTCTCCCAGGGTCGAAGCACAGATACGCAGTATTTT. It translates to CAGSLPWGFSQGRSTDTQYF.

This clonotype was observed many times. The chain links TRBV20-1 to TRBJ2-3; 8 bases align to TRBD2. V lost 5 bases to trimming and J lost 6 bases; unmatched junction nucleotides: 13. The V gene's germline CDR1 is DFQATT and CDR2 SNEGSKA (reference sequence). The CDR3 contains 15 residues. The CDR3, as DNA: TGCAGTGCTTCTGGACTAGCCGAGAAGGTGGATACGCAGTATTTT. This encodes CSASGLAEKVDTQYF.

The table lists this clonotype with many counts. The chain links TRBV5-1 to TRBJ1-1; D is uncertain. V was clipped by 4 bases and J by 0 bases, with 7 bases between them. The germline V gene has CDR1 SGHRS and CDR2 YFSETQ. The length of the CDR3 is 13 residues. Here the CDR3 DNA reads TGCGCCAGCAGCGGTTCGATGAACACTGAAGCTTTCTTT. Amino acids: CASSGSMNTEAFF. The entire variable domain, with the rest obtained from reference TRBV5-1 and TRBJ1-1, is as follows: KAGVTQTPRYLIKTRGQQVTLSCSPISGHRSVSWYQQTPGQGLQFLFEYFSETQRNKGNFPGRFSGRQFSNSRSEMNVSTLELGDSALYLCASSGSMNTEAFFGQGTRLTVV.

About this clonotype: The junction departs from germline at one end; a sequencing error may be responsible. V gene TRBV4-1 combines with J gene TRBJ2-3, with 12 bases matching TRBD1. The CDR3 is made up of 18 amino acids. Looked up from germline, CDR1 is MGHRA and CDR2 is YSYEKL. The chain's CDR3 is CASGQGTGGTFSTDTQYF. The CDR3 nucleotides read TGCGCCAGCGGCCAGGGGACAGGGGGCACATTTAGCACAGATACGCAGTATTTT.

This clonotype was detected many times. The V call is TRBV3-1, the J call TRBJ2-3, with 10 bases that match TRBD2. This CDR3 is 16 amino acids long. After removal of 3 bases from V and 8 bases from J, the junction contained 11 bases not matched to a gene. Germline values: CDR1 LGHDT, CDR2 YNNKEL (reference sequence). The CDR3 reads CASSHTSGRGRGTQYF. For the CDR3, the DNA is TGTGCCAGCAGCCATACAAGCGGGAGGGGTCGGGGTACGCAGTATTTT.

This clonotype has a count of ten or more. This sequence joins TRBV2 and TRBJ2-3; TRBD2 matches at 7 bases. The V segment lost 7 bases and the J segment 5 bases; nucleotides outside the gene matches: 3. Germline CDR1 and CDR2: SNHLY and FYNNEI. The CDR3 is made up of 12 amino acids. As DNA, the CDR3 is TGTGCCAGCAATTCGGGGGGAGATACGCAGTATTTT. It translates to CASNSGGDTQYF.

This clonotype was detected many times. The chain carries TRBV20-1 and TRBJ1-4; D not certain. The germline V gene encodes CDR1 DFQATT and CDR2 SNEGSKA (reference sequence). CDR3 length: 14 amino acids. V lost 6 bases, J lost 0 bases, and 11 bases lay in between. The CDR3 DNA is TGCAGTGCCTCTAGCCCTGCAACTAATGAAAAACTGTTTTTT. Translation gives CSASSPATNEKLFF.

This clonotype was seen many times. The chain uses TRBV19 and TRBJ2-1, with D possibly being TRBD1 (6 bases). The germline V and J ends were trimmed by 4 bases and 9 bases, with 13 bases remaining between them. The V gene's germline CDR1 is LNHDA and CDR2 SQIVND (reference sequence). This CDR3 has 13 residues. CDR3 loop: CASSNGIGGEQFF. In nucleotides, the CDR3 is TGTGCCAGTAGTAACGGGATAGGGGGTGAGCAGTTCTTC.

The CDR3 sequence: CASSNHGDSTNQPQHF. CDR3 DNA: TGTGCCAGCAGCAACCATGGGGACAGCACCAATCAGCCCCAGCATTTT. The chain employs TRBV7-9 and TRBJ1-5, with 7 bases aligning to TRBD1. V lost 5 bases to trimming and J lost 3 bases; unmatched junction nucleotides: 10. The germline CDR1 and CDR2 sequences are SEHNR and FQNEAQ (reference sequence). There are 16 residues in the CDR3.

This clonotype has ten or more counts. The chain has TRBV11-1 and TRBJ2-5; 8 bases agree with TRBD1. Germline-derived CDR1 and CDR2 are SGHAT and FQDESV (reference sequence). The CDR3 loop spans 16 amino acids. J lost 2 bases, V lost 1 base, and 6 bases had no gene match. In DNA, the CDR3 is TGTGCCAGCAGCTTAGTTCGGACAGGGACACAAGAGACCCAGTACTTC. It encodes CASSLVRTGTQETQYF.

This clonotype was counted at least ten times. This chain uses TRBV19 with TRBJ2-1; D call uncertain. Per the germline V gene, CDR1 is LNHDA and CDR2 is SQIVND (reference sequence). V lost 3 bases to trimming and J lost 3 bases, with 9 bases between them. CDR3 length: 14 amino acids. Here the CDR3 DNA reads TGTGCCAGTAGTATGGATCCCAGCTACAATGAGCAGTTCTTC. This codes for CASSMDPSYNEQFF.